Following are 17 T cell receptor beta chains from one sample sequenced in a study of OX40 agonist ivuxolimab in advanced cancers. Generated by immunoSEQ multiplex PCR, the TCRdb table keeps only in-frame clones and is missing some. Of 50,000 to 65,000 clones listed, about 89% are singletons. The specimen was CD4+ or CD8+ T cells sorted from blood, collected in a trial of the OX40 agonist ivuxolimab. All receptors come from an adult with an advanced solid tumor such as melanoma, head and neck, liver or kidney cancer.

V is TRBV6-1 and J is TRBJ1-2, with D perhaps TRBD1 (5 bases). CDR1 and CDR2 from the germline V gene are MNHNS and SASEGT. Trimming left V 8 bases short and J 5 bases short, with 18 bases between. CDR3 size: 14 residues. In DNA, the CDR3 is TGTGCCAGCCGGGGCGGGGGTAGTCAGTATGGCTACACCTTC. This sequence encodes CASRGGGSQYGYTF.

J is TRBJ2-7 and V is TRBV4-2; 10 bases fit TRBD2. Per the germline V gene, CDR1 is LGHNA and CDR2 is YNFKEQ. The ends lost 0 bases at V and 2 bases at J; junction bases unmatched: 4. The length of the CDR3 is 16 residues. Written as DNA, the CDR3 is TGTGCCAGCAGCCAAGATGGCCTAGCGGGGGCCTACGAGCAGTACTTC. This encodes CASSQDGLAGAYEQYF.

The chain combines TRBV11-2 with TRBJ2-1; 11 bases fit TRBD2. The CDR3 length is 18 residues. J gave up 5 bases and V 1 base, and 10 bases lay outside the gene matches. CDR1 and CDR2 from the germline V gene are SGHAT and FQNNGV. CDR3 amino acids: CASSLGKSSGGRDNEQFF. The CDR3 nucleotides are TGTGCCAGCAGCTTAGGCAAATCTAGCGGGGGGCGGGACAATGAGCAGTTCTTC. Complete variable domain (other parts from reference TRBV11-2 and TRBJ2-1): EAGVAQSPRYKIIEKRQSVAFWCNPISGHATLYWYQQILGQGPKLLIQFQNNGVVDDSQLPKDRFSAERLKGVDSTLKIQPAKLEDSAVYLCASSLGKSSGGRDNEQFFGPGTRLTVL.

A single count supports this clone. J is TRBJ1-5 and V is TRBV28; D is unclear. Germline values: CDR1 MDHEN, CDR2 SYDVKM. The ends were cut back, 5 bases at V and 8 bases at J, with 10 bases in the middle. The CDR3 contains 12 residues. The CDR3 DNA reads as TGTGCCAGCAGTGGATTATCTAAGCCCCAGCATTTT. Translating it yields CASSGLSKPQHF.

CDR3 sequence: CASSEAGQAAFF. The CDR3 bases are TGTGCCAGCAGTGAAGCGGGACAGGCGGCTTTCTTT. The V call is TRBV6-1, the J call TRBJ1-1; TRBD1 aligns across 8 bases. CDR1 is MNHNS and CDR2 is SASEGT in the germline V gene. The CDR3 contains 12 residues. After removal of 0 bases from V and 11 bases from J, the junction contained 2 bases not matched to a gene.

This rearrangement joins TRBV4-1 to TRBJ1-1; the D gene is possibly TRBD1 (6 bases). The CDR3 contains 13 residues. V was trimmed by 5 bases and J by 3 bases, leaving 10 bases between them. Per the germline V gene, CDR1 is MGHRA and CDR2 is YSYEKL. CDR3 coding DNA: TGCGCCAGCAGCAGGGGGGTTGACACTGAAGCTTTCTTT. Translating it yields CASSRGVDTEAFF.

In DNA, the CDR3 is TGTGCCAGCAGTTACAGGGGCTCTTGGGGCTACACCTTC. As protein: CASSYRGSWGYTF. This chain connects TRBV28 to TRBJ1-2; 7 nucleotides line up with TRBD1. Germline V gene lookup returns CDR1 MDHEN and CDR2 SYDVKM. Losses at the gene ends were 4 bases for V and 8 bases for J; bases not matched to a gene: 7. The CDR3 runs 13 residues.

The V call is TRBV11-2, the J call TRBJ1-2, with no clear D. Trimming cost V 4 bases and J 7 bases, with 10 bases left between them. Germline CDR1 reads SGHAT; CDR2 reads FQNNGV. The CDR3 has 12 amino acids. CDR3 DNA sequence: TGTGCCAGCAGCTCCCAACGCCGTGGCTACACCTTC. Translation: CASSSQRRGYTF.

The chain combines TRBV2 with TRBJ2-3; D is tentatively TRBD1 or TRBD2 (5 bases each). Germline assignment: CDR1 SNHLY and CDR2 FYNNEI. The CDR3 totals 13 residues. With 7 bases removed from V and 2 bases from J, the gap between germline ends came to 10 bases. CDR3 bases: TGTGCCAGCACCAGGGAGACCACAGATACGCAGTATTTT. Translation gives CASTRETTDTQYF.

The chain couples TRBV30 to TRBJ2-5, with D maybe TRBD1 (6 bases). Germline-derived CDR1 and CDR2 are GTSNPN and SVGIG (reference sequence). V lost 7 bases and J 0 bases, leaving 12 bases between the germline ends. CDR3 length: 13 residues. The DNA of the CDR3 is TGTGCCTCCGCAGGGGCGAACCAAGAGACCCAGTACTTC. It encodes CASAGANQETQYF.

The chain has TRBV7-6 and TRBJ2-7; D could derive from TRBD1 or TRBD2 (6 bases each). Germline CDR1 reads SGHVS; CDR2 reads FNYEAQ. The CDR3 loop spans 16 amino acids. V lost 0 bases and J lost 6, with 18 bases in between. The CDR3 coding sequence is TGTGCCAGCAGCTTAGCGCGCGGGACAACGCCTAGCGAGCAGTACTTC. This codes for CASSLARGTTPSEQYF.

This chain links TRBV6-5 with TRBJ1-5; 7 bases are shared with TRBD1. Trimming at V came to 6 bases and at J to 0 bases, leaving 2 bases not matched to a gene. Germline V lookup: CDR1 MNHEY, CDR2 SVGAGI. The CDR3 is 14 amino acids. The CDR3 reads CASRAGGSNQPQHF. The CDR3 DNA sequence: TGTGCCAGCAGAGCAGGGGGTAGCAATCAGCCCCAGCATTTT.

The chain uses TRBV11-2 and TRBJ2-7; D assignment may be TRBD1 or TRBD2 (5 bases each). The germline gives CDR1 SGHAT, CDR2 FQNNGV. Between the trimmed V and J ends, which lost 5 bases and 0 bases, there was a span of 14 bases. The CDR3 loop spans 15 amino acids. The CDR3 DNA reads as TGTGCCAGCAGCACGGGACCGGCGGCCTCCTACGAGCAGTACTTC. It encodes CASSTGPAASYEQYF.

This chain connects TRBV4-3 to TRBJ1-5; the D is unclear. Germline CDR1 LGHNA, CDR2 YSLEER. V was shortened by 1 base and J by 7 bases, with 8 bases between the two germline ends. The CDR3 spans 13 residues. The CDR3: CASSQGVGQPQHF. DNA of the CDR3: TGCGCCAGCAGCCAAGGGGTCGGACAGCCCCAGCATTTT.

The chain is built from TRBV25-1 and TRBJ2-6, with D unresolved. Looked up from germline, CDR1 is MGHDK and CDR2 is SYGVNS. The ends were cut back, 2 bases at V and 1 base at J, with 12 bases in the middle. The CDR3 contains 17 residues. The CDR3 DNA reads as TGTGCCAGCAGTGAACGGGCCTACGGGTCTGGGGCCAACGTCCTGACTTTC. It specifies CASSERAYGSGANVLTF. Based on the CDR3 plus reference TRBV25-1 and TRBJ2-6, the full variable domain is EADIYQTPRYLVIGTGKKITLECSQTMGHDKMYWYQQDPGMELHLIHYSYGVNSTEKGDLSSESTVSRIRTEHFPLTLESARPSHTSQYLCASSERAYGSGANVLTFGAGSRLTVL.

The chain couples TRBV20-1 to TRBJ2-7; D is uncertain. The CDR3 loop spans 11 amino acids. CDR1 and CDR2 from the germline V gene are DFQATT and SNEGSKA (reference sequence). Trimming stripped 1 base from V and 4 bases from J, with 5 bases between. This CDR3 reads CSARGRYEQYF. Here the CDR3 DNA reads TGCAGTGCTAGAGGACGTTACGAGCAGTACTTC.

The chain employs TRBV11-2 and TRBJ2-3; TRBD2 is a possible D gene (5 bases). CDR1 is SGHAT and CDR2 is FQNNGV in the germline V gene. Deletions cut 1 base from V and 1 base from J, with 18 bases between. This CDR3 is built from 18 residues. The CDR3 is CASSLVRLRESGTDTQYF. The DNA of the CDR3 is TGTGCCAGCAGCTTAGTTCGCCTAAGGGAGTCAGGCACAGATACGCAGTATTTT. The full variable domain, in which reference TRBV11-2 and TRBJ2-3 provide the parts outside the CDR3, is EAGVAQSPRYKIIEKRQSVAFWCNPISGHATLYWYQQILGQGPKLLIQFQNNGVVDDSQLPKDRFSAERLKGVDSTLKIQPAKLEDSAVYLCASSLVRLRESGTDTQYFGPGTRLTVL.